This TCR beta chain was recovered during a study of blood T cell repertoires in COVID-19 (dated by TCRdb to the early 2020s). About the investigation overall: The collaborator samples originated in the United States, Italy and Spain and spanned the acute and convalescent phases of COVID-19. Samples came from the ongoing ImmuneRACE study (first 160 participants) plus 1,254 subjects from 6 global collaborators. The dataset comprised deeply sampled blood TCRbeta repertoires from subjects exposed to, actively infected with, or recovered from COVID-19. The sample metadata nearly always contained a de-identified subject ID, COVID-19 status, age in years and sex. The repertoires were released in a freely available public database meant as a resource for research on the immune response to SARS-CoV-2. Where available, HLA class I and class II types were taken from metadata supplied by the sample provider and were not determined by assay-based typing. The prospective study material was composed of cDNA or gDNA derived from T cells, B-cell-depleted T cells, or PBMCs. What the research found in general, with its limitations: How much clinical and demographic metadata was included differed by source and by participant, and the metadata was provided uncurated.

Of note for this clone: Its antigen is unknown. Per-nucleotide qualities are absent, and no much larger clonotype sits a single base away.

Enrolling through a virtual design, the prospective study's participants ranged in age from roughly 18 to 89 years and lived across more than 20 United States geographic areas. In the prospective study, participants were assigned to cohorts based on the clinical history participants reported in a screening survey and a study questionnaire. In the prospective study, whole blood, serum and a nasopharyngeal or oropharyngeal swab were collected from each participant by mobile phlebotomists. Over an approximately two-month period, participants in the prospective study had the option of providing additional blood draws and questionnaires. Prospective study blood samples were shipped either frozen or at room temperature before DNA extraction. TCRbeta CDR3 regions were amplified from genomic DNA using the immunoSEQ Assay, a bias-controlled multiplex PCR. As for how the authors treated the data: The number of nucleated cells in each sample was estimated by amplification of reference gene primers within the assay. Sequence reads were collapsed and filtered to measure the absolute abundance of every unique TCRbeta CDR3 rearrangement. For each sample, productive Simpson clonality was calculated as the square root of Simpson's diversity index across productive rearrangements. TCRdb provides this immuneACCESS table in a form limited to in-frame rearrangements. Some clones are lacking; in checked studies, under half of them reflect an unresolved V gene, and why the rest are absent is not known. The V and J calls and clone size were taken over from that table, and D and trimming were inferred from the DNA. This sample has just over 250,000 clones in its table, and around 84% of those were observed once. Approximately 4.3% of the sample rests with the top ten.

Sequencing was performed on PBMCs or T cells enriched from blood (not recorded which). The source of this sequence is a man aged 25 to 45 with acute COVID-19.

CDR3 loop: CASSIQGFGNTEAFF. The nucleotide sequence is given as TGTGCCAGTAGTATACAGGGATTCGGTAACACTGAAGCTTTCTTT. The sequence is built from TRBV19 and TRBJ1-1; TRBD1 is possibly the D segment (5 matching bases). From the germline V gene (reference sequence), CDR1 is LNHDA and CDR2 is SQIVND. The CDR3, cysteine through phenylalanine, is 15 amino acids long. Just CDR3 DNA is preserved here, 45 bases in frame from base 1. V and J lose 2 bases and 2 bases, and a span of 12 bases separates them.